This T cell receptor (beta chain) was profiled in a study of T cell responses to AZD1222 COVID-19 vaccine. Study-wide findings and caveats: In all cases, repertoires were sampled only after the peak T cell response. The sample set comprised mostly white British donors with more females, and clonal diversity was possibly underestimated.

Second doses were pooled across both intervals (about 4 or about 12 weeks). Only one count was recorded for this clone. The antigen remains unidentified. TCRdb's table, derived via immunoSEQ multiplex PCR, lists solely in-frame clones and lacks some. The sample lists over 50,000 clones; around 82% were seen once. The CDR3 is made up of 18 amino acids. Unmatched junction bases numbered 16, after V lost 4 bases and J lost 4 bases. Germline CDR1 SGHTA, CDR2 FQGNSA. This receptor was taken from an adult who received the AZD1222 COVID-19 vaccine. This chain links TRBV7-2 with TRBJ2-1, with 7 bases aligning to TRBD2. The sample here was peripheral blood, taken 28 days after the second AZD1222 dose. CDR3 sequence reads: CASSSPRGGTGGYNEQFF. The CDR3 nucleotides read TGTGCCAGCAGCTCCCCTCGGGGCGGAACGGGAGGATACAATGAGCAGTTCTTC.